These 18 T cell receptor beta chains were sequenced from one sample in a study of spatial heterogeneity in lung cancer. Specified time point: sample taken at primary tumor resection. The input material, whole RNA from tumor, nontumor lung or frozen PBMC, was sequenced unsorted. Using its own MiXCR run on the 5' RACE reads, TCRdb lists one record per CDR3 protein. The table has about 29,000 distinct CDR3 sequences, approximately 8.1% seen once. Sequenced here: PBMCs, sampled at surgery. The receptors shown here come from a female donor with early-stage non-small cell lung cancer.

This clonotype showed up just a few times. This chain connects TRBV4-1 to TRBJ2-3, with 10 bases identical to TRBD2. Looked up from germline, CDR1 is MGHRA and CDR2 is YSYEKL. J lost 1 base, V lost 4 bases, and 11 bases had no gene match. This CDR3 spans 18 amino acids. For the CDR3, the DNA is TGCGCCAGCAGCCTAAGCGGGAGGGCCGATTTCGGCACAGATACGCAGTATTTT. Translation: CASSLSGRADFGTDTQYF.

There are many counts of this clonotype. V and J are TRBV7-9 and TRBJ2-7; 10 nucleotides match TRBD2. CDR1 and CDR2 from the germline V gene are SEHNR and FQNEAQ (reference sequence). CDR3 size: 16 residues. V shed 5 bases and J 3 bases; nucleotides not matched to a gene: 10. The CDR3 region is CASSADPSGRGYEQYV. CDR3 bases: TGTGCCAGCAGCGCAGACCCCAGCGGGAGGGGCTACGAGCAGTACGTC.

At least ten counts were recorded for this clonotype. This CDR3 is CSATGGAGEQYF. The CDR3 nucleotides read TGCAGTGCTACAGGGGGTGCCGGCGAGCAGTACTTC. The chain recombines TRBV20-1 with TRBJ2-7, with 7 bases aligning to TRBD1. Germline V gene data show CDR1 as DFQATT and CDR2 as SNEGSKA (reference sequence). The CDR3 loop spans 12 amino acids. V was clipped by 4 bases and J by 6 bases; unmatched bases: 6.

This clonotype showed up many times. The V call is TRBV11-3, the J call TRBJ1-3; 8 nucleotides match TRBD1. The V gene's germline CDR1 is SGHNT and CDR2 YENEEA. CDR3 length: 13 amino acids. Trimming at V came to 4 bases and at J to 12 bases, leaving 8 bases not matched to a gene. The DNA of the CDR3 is TGTGCCAGCAGCTCGGAGGGACAGGCCGGCATATATTTT. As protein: CASSSEGQAGIYF. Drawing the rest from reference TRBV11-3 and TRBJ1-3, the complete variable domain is EAGVVQSPRYKIIEKKQPVAFWCNPISGHNTLYWYLQNLGQGPELLIRYENEEAVDDSQLPKDRFSAERLKGVDSTLKIQPAELGDSAVYLCASSSEGQAGIYFGEGSWLTVV.

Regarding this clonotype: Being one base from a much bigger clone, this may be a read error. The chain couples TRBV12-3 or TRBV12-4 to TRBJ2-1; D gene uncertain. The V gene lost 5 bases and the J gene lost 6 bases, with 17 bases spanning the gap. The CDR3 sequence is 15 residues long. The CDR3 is CASSRSRAGTNEQFF. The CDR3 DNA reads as TGTGCCAGCAGTCGATCTAGGGCAGGTACCAATGAGCAGTTCTTC.

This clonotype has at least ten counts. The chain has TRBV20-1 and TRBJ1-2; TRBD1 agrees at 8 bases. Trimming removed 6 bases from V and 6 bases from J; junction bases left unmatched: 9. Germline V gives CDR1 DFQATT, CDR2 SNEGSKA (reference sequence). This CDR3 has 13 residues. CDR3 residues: CSAMDRAVDGYTF. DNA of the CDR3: TGCAGTGCCATGGACAGGGCGGTTGATGGCTACACCTTC.

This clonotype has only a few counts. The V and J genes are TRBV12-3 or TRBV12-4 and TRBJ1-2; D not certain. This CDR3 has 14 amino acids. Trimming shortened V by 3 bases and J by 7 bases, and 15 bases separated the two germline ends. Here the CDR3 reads CASSLSSSIGGYTF. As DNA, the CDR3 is TGTGCCAGCAGTTTGTCCTCTAGCATTGGTGGCTACACCTTC.

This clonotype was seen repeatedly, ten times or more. For the CDR3, the DNA is TGTGCCAGCTCACCAAACCGGGACAGCAGCTACGAGCAGTACTTC. It is translated as CASSPNRDSSYEQYF. V gene TRBV18 combines with J gene TRBJ2-7, with 7 bases that match TRBD1. Trimming removed 2 bases from V and 3 bases from J; junction bases left unmatched: 7. Germline V gene sequence: CDR1 KGHSH, CDR2 LQKENI. CDR3 length equals 15 residues.

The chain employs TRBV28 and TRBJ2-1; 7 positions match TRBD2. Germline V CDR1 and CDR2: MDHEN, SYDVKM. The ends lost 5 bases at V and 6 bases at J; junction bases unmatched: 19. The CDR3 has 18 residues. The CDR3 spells CASSTPLASTPRGNEQFF. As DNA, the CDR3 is TGTGCCAGCAGTACCCCACTAGCGTCAACGCCAAGGGGCAATGAGCAGTTCTTC.

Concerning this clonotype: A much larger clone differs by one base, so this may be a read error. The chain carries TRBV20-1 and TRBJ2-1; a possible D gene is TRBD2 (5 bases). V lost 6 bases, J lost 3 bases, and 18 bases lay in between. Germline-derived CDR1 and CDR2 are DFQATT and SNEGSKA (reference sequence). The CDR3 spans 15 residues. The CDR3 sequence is CSALSQAGGYNEQFF. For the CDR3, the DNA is TGCAGTGCCCTCAGCCAGGCGGGCGGCTACAATGAGCAGTTCTTC.

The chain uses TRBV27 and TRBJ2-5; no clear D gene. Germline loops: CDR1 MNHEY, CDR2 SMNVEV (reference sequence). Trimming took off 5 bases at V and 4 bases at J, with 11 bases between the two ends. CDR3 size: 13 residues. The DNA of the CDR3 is TGTGCCAGCAGTCCCCGGAGAGGAGAGACCCAGTACTTC. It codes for CASSPRRGETQYF.

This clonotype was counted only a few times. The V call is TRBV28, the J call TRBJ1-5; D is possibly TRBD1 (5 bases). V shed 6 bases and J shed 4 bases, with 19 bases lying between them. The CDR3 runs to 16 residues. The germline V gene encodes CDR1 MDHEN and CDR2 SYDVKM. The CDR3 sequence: CASSARSGLGNQPQHF. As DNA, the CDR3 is TGTGCCAGCAGCGCACGCTCAGGGCTTGGAAATCAGCCCCAGCATTTT.

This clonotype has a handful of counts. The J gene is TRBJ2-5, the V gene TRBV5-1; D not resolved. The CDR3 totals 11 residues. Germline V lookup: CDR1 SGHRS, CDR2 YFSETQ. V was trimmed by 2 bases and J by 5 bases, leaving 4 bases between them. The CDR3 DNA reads TGCGCCAGCAGCTTTAGTGAGACCCAGTACTTC. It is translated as CASSFSETQYF.

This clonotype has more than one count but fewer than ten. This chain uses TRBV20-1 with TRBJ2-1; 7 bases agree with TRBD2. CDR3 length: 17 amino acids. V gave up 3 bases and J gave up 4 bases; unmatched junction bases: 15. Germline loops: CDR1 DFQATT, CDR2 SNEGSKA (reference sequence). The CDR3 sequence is CSARDVPRAGEYNEQFF. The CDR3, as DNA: TGCAGTGCTAGGGATGTTCCCAGGGCGGGAGAGTACAATGAGCAGTTCTTC.

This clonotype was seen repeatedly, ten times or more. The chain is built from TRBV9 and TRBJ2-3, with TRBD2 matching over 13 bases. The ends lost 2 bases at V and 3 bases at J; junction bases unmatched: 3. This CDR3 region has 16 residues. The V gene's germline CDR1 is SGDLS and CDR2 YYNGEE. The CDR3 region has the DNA TGTGCCAGCAGCGTCAGACTAGCGGGAGGAACAGATACGCAGTATTTT. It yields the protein CASSVRLAGGTDTQYF.

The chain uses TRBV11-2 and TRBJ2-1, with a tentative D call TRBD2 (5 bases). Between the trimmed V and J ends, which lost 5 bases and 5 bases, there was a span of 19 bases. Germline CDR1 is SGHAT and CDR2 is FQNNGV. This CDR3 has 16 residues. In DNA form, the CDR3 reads TGTGCCAGCAGCCGAGGGAGTGGACCTACCCACAATGAGCAGTTCTTC. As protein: CASSRGSGPTHNEQFF.

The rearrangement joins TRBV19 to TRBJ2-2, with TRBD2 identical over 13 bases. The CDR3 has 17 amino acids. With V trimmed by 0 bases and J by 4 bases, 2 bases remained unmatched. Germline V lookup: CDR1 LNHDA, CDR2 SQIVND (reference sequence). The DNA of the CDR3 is TGTGCCAGTAGTATAGAAAGGACTAGCGGGGGCACCGGGGAGCTGTTTTTT. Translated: CASSIERTSGGTGELFF.

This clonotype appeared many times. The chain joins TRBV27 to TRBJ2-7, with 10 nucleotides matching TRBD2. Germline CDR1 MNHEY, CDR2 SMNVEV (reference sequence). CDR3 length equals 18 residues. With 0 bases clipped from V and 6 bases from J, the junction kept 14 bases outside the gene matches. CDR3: CASSLSLSVASGRGEQYF. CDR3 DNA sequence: TGTGCCAGCAGTTTATCCTTGTCAGTGGCCAGCGGGAGGGGCGAGCAGTACTTC.